The clone carrying this T cell receptor (beta chain) has just one count. Its target is unknown. Using immunoSEQ multiplex PCR, the repertoire was profiled, and TCRdb retains in-frame clones only, with some absent. The table records 55,000 to 80,000 clones, 90% of them present only once. The data derive from a study of graft-versus-host responses after intestinal transplantation. The V end was cut by 0 bases, the J end by 0 bases, with 9 bases between. Germline V gene sequence: CDR1 LGHNA, CDR2 YSLEER. This CDR3 is built from 15 residues. This specimen was unstimulated CD8+ T cells sorted from spleen or lymph node cells, taken before transplant. The sequence was obtained from a human donor who was the organ donor for an intestinal transplant. The gene calls are TRBV4-3 and TRBJ2-7; D not resolved. The CDR3 bases are TGCGCCAGCAGCCAAGAAGGCGGCAGCTCCTACGAGCAGTACTTC. Protein product: CASSQEGGSSYEQYF.